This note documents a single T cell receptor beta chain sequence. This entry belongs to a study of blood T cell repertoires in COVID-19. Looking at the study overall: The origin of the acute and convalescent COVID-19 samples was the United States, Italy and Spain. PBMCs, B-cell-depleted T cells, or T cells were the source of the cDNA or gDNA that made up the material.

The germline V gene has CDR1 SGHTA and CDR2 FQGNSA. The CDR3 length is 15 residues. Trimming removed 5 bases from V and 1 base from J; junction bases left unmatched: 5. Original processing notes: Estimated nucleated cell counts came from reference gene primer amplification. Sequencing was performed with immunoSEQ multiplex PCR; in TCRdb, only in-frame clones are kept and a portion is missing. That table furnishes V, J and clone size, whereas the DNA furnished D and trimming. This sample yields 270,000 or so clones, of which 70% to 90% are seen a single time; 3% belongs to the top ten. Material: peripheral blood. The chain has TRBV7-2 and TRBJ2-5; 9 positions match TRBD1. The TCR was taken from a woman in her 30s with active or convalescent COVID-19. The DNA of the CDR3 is TGTGCCAGCAGCATGACAGGGGGAATCCAAGAGACCCAGTACTTC. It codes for CASSMTGGIQETQYF.